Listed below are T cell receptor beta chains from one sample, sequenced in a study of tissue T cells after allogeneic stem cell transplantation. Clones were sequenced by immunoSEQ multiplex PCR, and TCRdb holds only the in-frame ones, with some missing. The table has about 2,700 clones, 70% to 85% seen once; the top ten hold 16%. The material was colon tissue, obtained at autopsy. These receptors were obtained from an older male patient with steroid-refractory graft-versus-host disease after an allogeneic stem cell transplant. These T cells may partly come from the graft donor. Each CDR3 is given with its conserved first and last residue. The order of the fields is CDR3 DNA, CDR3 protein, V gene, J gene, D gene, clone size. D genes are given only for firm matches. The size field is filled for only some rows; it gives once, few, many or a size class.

TGCGCCAGCAGCTTGGAAGGGAGTCAGCCCCAGCATTTT,CASSLEGSQPQHF,TRBV5-1,TRBJ1-5,.,.
TGTGCCAGCAGCTTATCGGGACAGGCGACAGATACGCAGTATTTT,CASSLSGQATDTQYF,TRBV7-2,TRBJ2-3,TRBD1,.
TGCAGTGCTAGAGATCTGTCTACGCAGTATTTT,CSARDLSTQYF,TRBV20-1,TRBJ2-3,.,hyperexpanded
TGTGCCTGGAGTGTAAAAGGGGACGCCGGGGAGCTGTTTTTT,CAWSVKGDAGELFF,TRBV30,TRBJ2-2,.,.
TGTGCCACCAGAGAAACAGGGTTTAACACTGAAGCTTTCTTT,CATRETGFNTEAFF,TRBV24-1,TRBJ1-1,.,.
TGTGCCAGCAGCCCCCCTCTCGACAGACAAGAGACCCAGTACTTC,CASSPPLDRQETQYF,TRBV3-1/TRBV3-2,TRBJ2-5,.,.
TGTGCCAGCAGCAACCGGGACACTTCATCGAACTATGGCTACACCTTC,CASSNRDTSSNYGYTF,TRBV5-8,TRBJ1-2,.,.
TGTGCCAGCAGCGTAGATCCGGGACGGCGAGATTCACCCCTCCACTTT,CASSVDPGRRDSPLHF,TRBV9,TRBJ1-6,.,.
TGTGCCAGCAGCTTACGGGGTGACAGGGAGGACGAGCAGTACTTC,CASSLRGDREDEQYF,TRBV7-3,TRBJ2-7,.,.
TGTGCCAGCAGTGGGCGAGTGAGCGGGGGGGCGAATGAGCAGTTCTTC,CASSGRVSGGANEQFF,TRBV6-1,TRBJ2-1,TRBD2,.
TGCGCCAGCAGCCAAGAACCGGGGGGCATGGAGACCCAGTACTTC,CASSQEPGGMETQYF,TRBV4-3,TRBJ2-5,.,.
TGTGCCAGCAGCCCATCACCGAACACTGAAGCTTTCTTT,CASSPSPNTEAFF,TRBV7-3,TRBJ1-1,.,.
TGTGCCAGCAGCTTAACAGGGTTACCTGAAGCTTTCTTT,CASSLTGLPEAFF,TRBV5-4,TRBJ1-1,.,few
TGTGCCACCACGGACAGGGTTAGCAATCAGCCCCAGCATTTT,CATTDRVSNQPQHF,TRBV19,TRBJ1-5,TRBD1,.
TGCGCCAGCAGCCCGACTTCGGGGATAGGAGAGACCCAGTACTTC,CASSPTSGIGETQYF,TRBV4-3,TRBJ2-5,.,.
TGTGCCAGCGACACAGGGGTGAACACTGAAGCTTTCTTT,CASDTGVNTEAFF,TRBV25-1,TRBJ1-1,TRBD1,.
TGTGCCAGCAGCCAATCTGTAGGGGGAAACACCATATATTTT,CASSQSVGGNTIYF,TRBV11-2,TRBJ1-3,.,.
TGTGCCAGCAGTGACTCGGACAGGGAGGAAAAACTGTTTTTT,CASSDSDREEKLFF,TRBV2,TRBJ1-4,TRBD1,once
TGCGCCAGCAGCTTGGTGCCAGACGATAGCTATGGCTACACCTTC,CASSLVPDDSYGYTF,TRBV5-1,TRBJ1-2,.,.
TGTGCCAGCAGTCCTTCGAGGGAGGGAGAGAGTGGCTACACCTTC,CASSPSREGESGYTF,TRBV27,TRBJ1-2,.,.
TGTGCCGCGAAAGGGTCTTCCTACGAGCAGTACTTC,CAAKGSSYEQYF,TRBV28,TRBJ2-7,.,.
TGTGCCAGCAGTTTGTTTACCCCGGGCGAGCAGTACTTC,CASSLFTPGEQYF,TRBV28,TRBJ2-7,.,.
TGTGCCAGCAGCAAGGGGGAGACCCAGTACTTC,CASSKGETQYF,TRBV9,TRBJ2-5,.,.
TGTGCCAGCAGAACTGTGGGGGACGGCTACACCTTC,CASRTVGDGYTF,TRBV6-5,TRBJ1-2,.,.
TGTGCCAGCAGTGACTCTGCGGGCAGCTCCTACAATGAGCAGTTCTTC,CASSDSAGSSYNEQFF,TRBV6-4,TRBJ2-1,.,.
TGTGCCAGCAGGGTTGGGGATCAGCCCCAGCATTTT,CASRVGDQPQHF,TRBV6-5,TRBJ1-5,.,.
TGTGCCAGTAGTCGAAGCGGGGGGGTCGGGAATGAGCAGTTCTTC,CASSRSGGVGNEQFF,TRBV19,TRBJ2-1,TRBD2,.
TGTGCCAGCAGCCAAGATCGCGGGTACGAGCAGTACTTC,CASSQDRGYEQYF,TRBV3-1/TRBV3-2,TRBJ2-7,.,.
TGCGCCAGCAGCGACGACAGAGCTGGGGCCAACGTCCTGACTTTC,CASSDDRAGANVLTF,TRBV5-1,TRBJ2-6,.,large
TGTGCCATCAGATTAGCGGGGGTTTCAGATACGCAGTATTTT,CAIRLAGVSDTQYF,TRBV10-3,TRBJ2-3,TRBD2,once
TGTGCCAGTAGTATAGGAGGCTCCGGCTACACCTTC,CASSIGGSGYTF,TRBV19,TRBJ1-2,.,.
TGTGCCAGCCTTAGCGGCTCCTACAATGAGCAGTTCTTC,CASLSGSYNEQFF,TRBV2,TRBJ2-1,.,.
TGTGCCAGCAGTGTCGCGTACAATGAGCAGTTCTTC,CASSVAYNEQFF,TRBV12-3/TRBV12-4,TRBJ2-1,.,.